This T cell receptor beta chain stems from a study of radiation and T cells in renal cell carcinoma. Treatment: treatment-naive control, cytoreductive nephrectomy. Clear cell pathology was present in this patient's renal cell carcinoma. Method: immunoSEQ multiplex PCR; TCRdb's copy keeps in-frame clones and lacks some. The sample shows more than 15,000 clones, 59% of them seen only once. Turning to this clone: A far larger clone is off by one base, so a read error is likely.

V trimming: 8 bases; J trimming: 7 bases; junction bases outside the gene matches: 12. This CDR3 comprises 15 residues. The material was tumor tissue, obtained from a patient whose treatment was nephrectomy without radiotherapy. V and J are TRBV5-3 and TRBJ1-4; 9 bases map to TRBD1. TRBV5-3 is an ORF, with its function uncertain. The TCR was taken from a middle-aged man with renal cell carcinoma. CDR3 protein: CASSQGTGRGEKLFF. The DNA for the CDR3 is TGTGCCAGCAGCCAAGGGACAGGGCGGGGTGAAAAACTGTTTTTT.